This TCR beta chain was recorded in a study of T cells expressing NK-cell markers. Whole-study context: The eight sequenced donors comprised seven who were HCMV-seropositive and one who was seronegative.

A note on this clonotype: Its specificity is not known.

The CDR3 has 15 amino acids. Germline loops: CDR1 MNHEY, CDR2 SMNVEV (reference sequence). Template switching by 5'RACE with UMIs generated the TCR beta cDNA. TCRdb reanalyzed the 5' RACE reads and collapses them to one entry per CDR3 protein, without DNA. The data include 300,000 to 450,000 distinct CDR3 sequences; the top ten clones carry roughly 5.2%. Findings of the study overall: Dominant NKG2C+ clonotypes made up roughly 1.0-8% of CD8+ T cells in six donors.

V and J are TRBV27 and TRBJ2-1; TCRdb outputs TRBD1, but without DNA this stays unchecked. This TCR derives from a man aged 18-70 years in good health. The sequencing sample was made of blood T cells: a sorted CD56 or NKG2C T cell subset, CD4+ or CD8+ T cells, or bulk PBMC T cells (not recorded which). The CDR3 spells CASSLRAGGRYEQFF.